The 11 T cell receptor beta chains below were found in one sample sequenced in a study of technical replicates of blood from a handful of donors. Only in-frame clones appear in the TCRdb table, and some are missing; sequencing was by immunoSEQ multiplex PCR. There are over 50,000 clones in the sample; just under 95% occur only once, and around 4.4% lies in the top ten. Sequenced: PBMCs. The receptors stem from a human donor in good health. Some clones in this sample may be carry-over from other donors' samples.

The V gene is TRBV7-2, the J gene TRBJ2-5; D possibly corresponds to TRBD1 (5 bases). CDR3 length: 13 residues. Per the germline V gene, CDR1 is SGHTA and CDR2 is FQGNSA. V lost 5 bases, J lost 1 base, and 8 bases lay in between. As DNA, the CDR3 is TGTGCCAGCAGCCCAGGGTCCCAAGAGACCCAGTACTTC. Its translation is CASSPGSQETQYF.

V gene TRBV6-5 combines with J gene TRBJ1-6; TRBD1 is a possible D gene (6 bases). Looked up from germline, CDR1 is MNHEY and CDR2 is SVGAGI. Trimming left V 7 bases short and J 1 base short, with 11 bases between. This CDR3 is built from 15 residues. In DNA, the CDR3 is TGTGCCAGCAAAGAGGGGGGGTCCTATAATTCACCCCTCCACTTT. Translation gives CASKEGGSYNSPLHF.

The V call is TRBV6-6, the J call TRBJ2-5; possibly TRBD2 for D (5 bases). The germline CDR1 and CDR2 sequences are MNHNY and SVGAGI (reference sequence). V gave up 5 bases and J gave up 5 bases, with 9 bases separating them. This CDR3 region has 12 residues. As DNA, the CDR3 is TGTGCCAGCAGTCCCGGCGGGGAGACCCAGTACTTC. It specifies CASSPGGETQYF.

The gene calls are TRBV7-2 and TRBJ1-5; possibly TRBD1 for D (5 bases). The CDR3 totals 12 residues. The germline V gene encodes CDR1 SGHTA and CDR2 FQGNSA. V was trimmed by 4 bases and J by 8 bases, leaving 9 bases between them. The CDR3 loop is CASSSDNKPQHF. In nucleotides, the CDR3 is TGTGCCAGCAGCTCGGACAACAAGCCCCAGCATTTT.

The V gene is TRBV14, the J gene TRBJ2-7, with 14 nucleotides matching TRBD2. Germline V lookup: CDR1 SGHDN, CDR2 FVKESK. CDR3 length: 18 amino acids. The V segment lost 3 bases and the J segment 2 bases; nucleotides outside the gene matches: 9. For the CDR3, the DNA is TGTGCCAGCAGCCACGGACTAGCGGGGGGTGCCACACCCTACGAGCAGTACTTC. Its translation is CASSHGLAGGATPYEQYF.

This clone was found once. V gene TRBV4-3 combines with J gene TRBJ1-2; TRBD1 aligns across 8 bases. Germline V lookup: CDR1 LGHNA, CDR2 YSLEER. J was trimmed by 6 bases and V by 1 base; bases with no gene match: 10. The CDR3 sequence is 16 residues long. The chain's CDR3 is CASSQGEQGARNGYTF. CDR3 DNA: TGCGCCAGCAGCCAAGGTGAGCAGGGGGCTCGGAATGGCTACACCTTC.

The chain combines TRBV7-2 with TRBJ2-7; 9 nucleotides align to TRBD1. V gave up 5 bases and J gave up 2 bases; unmatched junction bases: 7. The CDR3 loop spans 15 amino acids. CDR1 SGHTA and CDR2 FQGNSA come from the germline V gene. CDR3 amino acids: CASSASGTGTYEQYF. The CDR3 DNA sequence: TGTGCCAGCAGCGCTTCCGGGACAGGGACCTACGAGCAGTACTTC. Variable domain in full (rest from reference TRBV7-2 and TRBJ2-7): GAGVSQSPSNKVTEKGKDVELRCDPISGHTALYWYRQSLGQGLEFLIYFQGNSAPDKSGLPSDRFSAERTGGSVSTLTIQRTQQEDSAVYLCASSASGTGTYEQYFGPGTRLTVT.

The V gene is TRBV4-1, the J gene TRBJ1-4; the match to TRBD1 covers 7 bases. The CDR3 is 18 residues long. The V segment lost 8 bases and the J segment 0 bases; nucleotides outside the gene matches: 15. Per the germline V gene, CDR1 is MGHRA and CDR2 is YSYEKL. In nucleotides, the CDR3 is TGCGCCAGCTCCAAAACCCGGGACAGCCAAACAACTAATGAAAAACTGTTTTTT. Protein product: CASSKTRDSQTTNEKLFF.

The chain links TRBV2 to TRBJ1-1; possible D gene TRBD1, 6 bases. The V end lost 6 bases, the J end lost 7 bases, and 21 bases lay between the germline ends. The CDR3 consists of 15 residues. CDR1 is SNHLY and CDR2 is FYNNEI in the germline V gene. The CDR3 reads CASSRRRAGHREAFF. CDR3 DNA: TGTGCCAGCAGCAGAAGGAGAGCGGGACACCGTGAAGCTTTCTTT.

The chain is built from TRBV7-2 and TRBJ1-5; D possibly corresponds to TRBD1 (6 bases). Germline CDR1 SGHTA, CDR2 FQGNSA. The CDR3 contains 15 residues. V lost 4 bases to trimming and J lost 0 bases, with 10 bases between them. The DNA for the CDR3 is TGTGCCAGCAGCTCGACAGGCTATAGCAATCAGCCCCAGCATTTT. Its translation: CASSSTGYSNQPQHF. Looking up the rest from reference TRBV7-2 and TRBJ1-5 gives the full variable domain: GAGVSQSPSNKVTEKGKDVELRCDPISGHTALYWYRQSLGQGLEFLIYFQGNSAPDKSGLPSDRFSAERTGGSVSTLTIQRTQQEDSAVYLCASSSTGYSNQPQHFGDGTRLSIL.

The V and J genes are TRBV20-1 and TRBJ1-1, with 7 bases identical to TRBD1. CDR3 length: 11 amino acids. Germline values: CDR1 DFQATT, CDR2 SNEGSKA (reference sequence). The DNA of the CDR3 is TGCATTTCGGGGACAGAAGGTGAAGCTTTCTTT. It specifies CISGTEGEAFF.